Following are 27 T cell receptor beta chains from one sample sequenced in a study of cytomegalovirus exposure and HLA in healthy donors. PCR amplification relied on 60 Vbeta primers (plus 13 Jbeta primers). Produced via immunoSEQ multiplex PCR; TCRdb's table is partial and in-frame only. The sample shows about 83,000 clones, just over 70% of them seen only once. Material: PBMCs. The receptors were sampled from a man aged 55-75 years in good health and CMV-seronegative.

The chain couples TRBV19 to TRBJ1-2, with 8 bases matching TRBD1. The CDR3 runs 11 residues. Germline trimming cut 9 bases from V and 8 bases from J; bases unmatched to any gene: 5. Germline V gives CDR1 LNHDA, CDR2 SQIVND (reference sequence). In DNA form, the CDR3 reads TGTGCCAGCCGGACAGGGTTGGGCTACACCTTC. Its translation: CASRTGLGYTF. The complete variable domain, with remaining parts taken from reference TRBV19 and TRBJ1-2, reads DGGITQSPKYLFRKEGQNVTLSCEQNLNHDAMYWYRQDPGQGLRLIYYSQIVNDFQKGDIAEGYSVSREKKESFPLTVTSAQKNPTAFYLCASRTGLGYTFGSGTRLTVV.

The CDR3 here is CASSGQGYLGNEQFF. The DNA of the CDR3 is TGTGCCAGCAGTGGGCAGGGTTACTTGGGCAATGAGCAGTTCTTC. The chain is built from TRBV2 and TRBJ2-1; the D gene is possibly TRBD1 (5 bases). Germline V lookup: CDR1 SNHLY, CDR2 FYNNEI. The CDR3 runs 15 residues. Trimming removed 4 bases at V and 6 bases at J, with 16 bases between.

The chain links TRBV7-6 to TRBJ2-5; D unclear. V dropped 3 bases and J dropped 2 bases, with 13 bases sitting between them. This CDR3 has 15 amino acids. The germline V gene has CDR1 SGHVS and CDR2 FNYEAQ. CDR3 amino acids: CASSFSPLSQETQYF. Here the CDR3 DNA reads TGTGCCAGCAGCTTCTCCCCCCTATCGCAAGAGACCCAGTACTTC. Using reference TRBV7-6 and TRBJ2-5 for the parts outside the CDR3, the full variable domain is GAGVSQSPRYKVTKRGQDVALRCDPISGHVSLYWYRQALGQGPEFLTYFNYEAQQDKSGLPNDRFSAERPEGSISTLTIQRTEQRDSAMYRCASSFSPLSQETQYFGPGTRLLVL.

This chain links TRBV5-5 with TRBJ1-4; tentative D call: TRBD1 (5 bases). Germline CDR1 is SGHKS and CDR2 is YYEKEE (reference sequence). This CDR3 spans 15 amino acids. V lost 2 bases, J lost 0 bases, and 8 bases lay in between. Here the CDR3 reads CASSFDSATNEKLFF. In nucleotides, the CDR3 is TGTGCCAGCAGCTTCGACAGTGCAACTAATGAAAAACTGTTTTTT.

The chain couples TRBV11-2 to TRBJ2-2; D remains ambiguous. Germline V CDR1 and CDR2: SGHAT, FQNNGV. The CDR3 has 16 residues. V was clipped by 2 bases and J by 0 bases, with 10 bases between them. The CDR3 coding sequence is TGTGCCAGCAGCTTATTCTCACAGCCGAACACCGGGGAGCTGTTTTTT. This translates into CASSLFSQPNTGELFF.

The V and J genes are TRBV4-1 and TRBJ2-7; 9 bases match TRBD2. CDR1 is MGHRA, CDR2 YSYEKL, per germline. The CDR3 covers 15 residues. The V and J ends lost 4 bases and 3 bases, in that order; junction bases with no gene match: 7. The CDR3 nucleotides read TGCGCCAGCAGCCCCCGGACTAGCGAGAACTACGAGCAGTACTTC. Translated, it gives CASSPRTSENYEQYF.

The chain carries TRBV5-6 and TRBJ2-5, with 11 bases aligning to TRBD2. There are 17 residues in the CDR3. Trimming removed 2 bases from V and 4 bases from J; junction bases left unmatched: 10. CDR1 and CDR2 from the germline V gene are SGHDT and YYEEEE. In DNA form, the CDR3 reads TGTGCCAGCAGCTTATTTGCGTCTAGCGGGGGGAGAGAGACCCAGTACTTC. Residues: CASSLFASSGGRETQYF.

The chain has TRBV19 and TRBJ1-5; no firm D call. CDR3 length: 14 residues. Trimming took off 1 base at V and 3 bases at J, with 7 bases between the two ends. Per germline, CDR1 LNHDA and CDR2 SQIVND (reference sequence). The CDR3, as DNA: TGTGCCAGTAGTATAGCAGGTAACAATCAGCCCCAGCATTTT. It is translated as CASSIAGNNQPQHF.

V gene TRBV12-5 combines with J gene TRBJ2-4; D call uncertain. V was trimmed by 4 bases and J by 0 bases, leaving 7 bases between them. The CDR3 sequence is 14 residues long. Germline CDR1 LGHNT, CDR2 FRNRAP. CDR3 sequence: CASGSVAAKNIQYF. The CDR3 DNA reads TGTGCTAGTGGTTCGGTGGCAGCCAAAAACATTCAGTACTTC.

This clone was seen only a few times. The chain couples TRBV30 to TRBJ1-2, with 10 bases aligning to TRBD1. This CDR3 has 13 residues. The germline CDR1 and CDR2 sequences are GTSNPN and SVGIG (reference sequence). V lost 8 bases, J lost 9 bases, and 12 bases stayed unmatched. The CDR3 coding sequence is TGTGCCGGCTCGGGACAGGGGTTTAGGAGCTACACCTTC. Translation: CAGSGQGFRSYTF. Full variable domain (rest looked up from reference TRBV30 and TRBJ1-2): SQTIHQWPATLVQPVGSPLSLECTVEGTSNPNLYWYRQAAGRGLQLLFYSVGIGQISSEVPQNLSASRPQDRQFILSSKKLLLSDSGFYLCAGSGQGFRSYTFGSGTRLTVV.

This clone was counted a single time. The chain carries TRBV6-5 and TRBJ2-7, with a tentative D call TRBD2 (6 bases). This CDR3 spans 14 amino acids. V was clipped by 2 bases and J by 5 bases, with 13 bases between them. The germline gives CDR1 MNHEY, CDR2 SVGAGI. In DNA, the CDR3 is TGTGCCAGCAGTTACCGGGGGAGTGAGGACGAGCAGTACTTC. It is translated as CASSYRGSEDEQYF.

V gene TRBV13 combines with J gene TRBJ1-4; 8 positions agree with TRBD1. Germline CDR1 reads PRHDT; CDR2 reads FYEKMQ (reference sequence). The length of the CDR3 is 14 residues. Trimming cost V 4 bases and J 11 bases; bases outside gene matches: 9. The CDR3: CASSSGTGGEKLFF. For the CDR3, the DNA is TGTGCCAGCAGCTCCGGGACAGGTGGTGAGAAACTGTTTTTT.

J is TRBJ2-1 and V is TRBV6-1; weak D call: TRBD2 (5 bases). Trimming removed 2 bases from V and 7 bases from J, with 12 bases in between. Looked up from germline, CDR1 is MNHNS and CDR2 is SASEGT. This CDR3 is built from 14 residues. In nucleotides, the CDR3 is TGTGCCAGCAGTGAACCGGGAAATCGGAATGAGCAGTTCTTC. Amino acids: CASSEPGNRNEQFF.

This chain joins TRBV20-1 and TRBJ2-2; D is unclear. The V end was cut by 4 bases, the J end by 3 bases, with 3 bases between. Per the germline V gene, CDR1 is DFQATT and CDR2 is SNEGSKA (reference sequence). The CDR3 is made up of 11 amino acids. CDR3 sequence reads: CSAIYTGELFF. CDR3 nucleotide sequence: TGCAGTGCTATATACACCGGGGAGCTGTTTTTT.

The gene calls are TRBV28 and TRBJ2-6; 7 nucleotides line up with TRBD2. The V gene end was trimmed by 3 bases and the J gene end by 4 bases; junction bases not matched to a gene: 18. There are 20 residues in the CDR3. CDR1 is MDHEN, CDR2 SYDVKM, per germline. The CDR3 nucleotides are TGTGCCAGCAGTTTTAGTTATCGGACTAGTATCTTTCCCGGGGCCAACGTCCTGACTTTC. Residues: CASSFSYRTSIFPGANVLTF.

Worth noting for this clone: The same CDR3 can be traced to other DNA sequences in this sample. The chain is built from TRBV5-1 and TRBJ2-3, with 8 bases that match TRBD2. The CDR3 totals 14 residues. Germline CDR1 reads SGHRS; CDR2 reads YFSETQ. J gave up 5 bases and V 0 bases, and 2 bases lay outside the gene matches. In DNA, the CDR3 is TGCGCCAGCAGCTTGGCTCTAGCGGGAGATACGCAGTATTTT. Its translation is CASSLALAGDTQYF. Supplemented by reference TRBV5-1 and TRBJ2-3, the full variable domain reads KAGVTQTPRYLIKTRGQQVTLSCSPISGHRSVSWYQQTPGQGLQFLFEYFSETQRNKGNFPGRFSGRQFSNSRSEMNVSTLELGDSALYLCASSLALAGDTQYFGPGTRLTVL.

The rearrangement uses TRBV28 and TRBJ2-7; TRBD1 matches 11 bases. This CDR3 comprises 13 residues. Germline V gene data show CDR1 as MDHEN and CDR2 as SYDVKM. Unmatched junction bases numbered 1, after V lost 3 bases and J lost 6 bases. CDR3 protein: CASSFGTGGEQYF. Here the CDR3 DNA reads TGTGCCAGCAGTTTTGGGACAGGGGGCGAGCAGTACTTC.

The V gene is TRBV6-1, the J gene TRBJ1-2; tentatively, D is TRBD1 (6 bases). The germline V gene has CDR1 MNHNS and CDR2 SASEGT. The CDR3 has 13 amino acids. Trimming left V 6 bases short and J 3 bases short, with 11 bases between. The CDR3 loop is CASRMTGDYGYTF. In DNA form, the CDR3 reads TGTGCCAGCAGGATGACAGGAGACTATGGCTACACCTTC.

The chain links TRBV5-1 to TRBJ2-2, with D perhaps TRBD2 (5 bases). From germline, CDR1 is SGHRS and CDR2 YFSETQ. The CDR3 totals 14 residues. Trimming removed 4 bases from V and 6 bases from J, with 13 bases in between. DNA for the CDR3: TGCGCCAGCAGCATCGATTGGGGAGCCGGGGAGCTGTTTTTT. Translating it yields CASSIDWGAGELFF.

This clone appeared a few times. The chain carries TRBV11-2 and TRBJ2-7, with 8 nucleotides matching TRBD1. This CDR3 has 14 amino acids. CDR1 is SGHAT, CDR2 FQNNGV, per germline. After removal of 5 bases from V and 5 bases from J, the junction contained 8 bases not matched to a gene. CDR3 amino acids: CASSVQGALDEQYF. The CDR3 DNA reads as TGTGCCAGCAGCGTTCAGGGGGCGCTGGACGAGCAGTACTTC.

This chain connects TRBV7-9 to TRBJ1-2; weak D call: TRBD1 (6 bases). V dropped 1 base and J dropped 4 bases, with 16 bases sitting between them. CDR1 is SEHNR, CDR2 FQNEAQ, per germline (reference sequence). This CDR3 has 16 residues. The CDR3 here is CASSLDTGGSGYGYTF. CDR3 DNA sequence: TGTGCCAGCAGCTTAGATACGGGGGGCAGCGGCTATGGCTACACCTTC.

V and J are TRBV6-5 and TRBJ2-5; no clear D. The CDR3 runs 14 residues. Trimming took off 5 bases at V and 5 bases at J, with 15 bases between the two ends. Per germline, CDR1 MNHEY and CDR2 SVGAGI. CDR3 in DNA: TGTGCCAGCAGTGCCCGGAACTTCAGGGAGACCCAGTACTTC. Its translation: CASSARNFRETQYF.

The table lists this clone with a few counts. The sample contains more than one DNA sequence encoding this CDR3. The chain joins TRBV7-7 to TRBJ2-5; 9 positions agree with TRBD1. The germline V gene encodes CDR1 SSHAT and CDR2 FNYEAQ (reference sequence). V shed 5 bases, J shed 2 bases, and the junction held 3 bases outside the gene matches. CDR3 size: 14 residues. CDR3 sequence reads: CASSPGTGQETQYF. The CDR3 region has the DNA TGTGCCAGCAGCCCGGGGACAGGGCAAGAGACCCAGTACTTC.

Only one count was recorded for this clone. This chain uses TRBV13 with TRBJ2-1, with 8 positions matching TRBD2. Germline CDR1 reads PRHDT; CDR2 reads FYEKMQ (reference sequence). Unmatched junction bases numbered 1, after V lost 0 bases and J lost 3 bases. The CDR3 has 15 amino acids. The CDR3 loop reads CASSLGSGSYNEQFF. CDR3 DNA: TGTGCCAGCAGCTTAGGAAGCGGGAGCTACAATGAGCAGTTCTTC.

The V call is TRBV19, the J call TRBJ1-1; perhaps TRBD1 as D (5 bases). Per the germline V gene, CDR1 is LNHDA and CDR2 is SQIVND (reference sequence). The CDR3 consists of 13 residues. The ends were cut back, 4 bases at V and 3 bases at J, with 9 bases in the middle. The CDR3 region is CASSTQGYTEAFF. In DNA form, the CDR3 reads TGTGCCAGTAGTACCCAGGGTTACACTGAAGCTTTCTTT.

This sequence joins TRBV19 and TRBJ2-4; D remains ambiguous. Trimming took off 3 bases at V and 0 bases at J, with 6 bases between the two ends. The germline V gene has CDR1 LNHDA and CDR2 SQIVND (reference sequence). CDR3 size: 14 residues. CDR3 nucleotides: TGTGCCAGTAGTATCTCCCCAGCCAAAAACATTCAGTACTTC. The encoded protein is CASSISPAKNIQYF.

The chain couples TRBV5-1 to TRBJ2-7; 9 nucleotides agree with TRBD1. CDR1 is SGHRS, CDR2 YFSETQ, per germline. The CDR3 spans 15 residues. J gave up 2 bases and V 1 base, and 4 bases lay outside the gene matches. This CDR3 is CASSLTGTGPYEQYF. CDR3 nucleotides: TGCGCCAGCAGCTTGACCGGGACAGGGCCCTACGAGCAGTACTTC.